This is a list of T cell receptor beta chains from one sample in a study of cytomegalovirus exposure and HLA in healthy donors. TCRdb's copy holds only in-frame clones and misses some; the assay was immunoSEQ multiplex PCR. The repertoire has approximately 95,000 clones, nearly 80% of them found once; the top ten carry over 4%. Input material: PBMCs. Receptors were obtained from a woman aged 40 to 50 in good health and CMV-seropositive. CDR3s include the opening cysteine and the closing phenylalanine or tryptophan. The order of the fields is D gene, clone size, J gene, V gene, CDR3 protein, CDR3 DNA. A D gene is named only where the DNA matches it firmly. Clone size is not always given. Where it is, it says once, few, many or a class for expanded clones.

>TRBD2|-|TRBJ2-7|TRBV9
CASSVALLAGEYEQYF
TGTGCCAGCAGCGTAGCGCTACTAGCGGGAGAGTACGAGCAGTACTTC
>-|-|TRBJ2-3|TRBV10-3
CAISESLGGTDTQYF
TGTGCCATCAGTGAGTCGTTGGGCGGCACAGATACGCAGTATTTT
>-|-|TRBJ1-2|TRBV11-3
CASSLGRRGGSNYGYTF
TGTGCCAGCAGCTTGGGCAGAAGAGGAGGGTCTAACTATGGCTACACCTTC
>-|few|TRBJ1-1|TRBV6-5
CASRWAGEAFF
TGTGCCAGCAGATGGGCGGGTGAAGCTTTCTTT
>-|-|TRBJ1-1|TRBV7-3
CASSPNPGLTEAFF
TGTGCCAGCAGCCCTAATCCAGGGTTAACTGAAGCTTTCTTT
>-|-|TRBJ2-5|TRBV7-9
CASSLAQGKPTQYF
TGTGCCAGCAGCTTAGCACAGGGAAAGCCGACCCAGTACTTC
>TRBD2|-|TRBJ2-3|TRBV6-5
CASRAGLAGTDTQYF
TGTGCCAGCAGGGCGGGACTAGCGGGAACGGATACGCAGTATTTT
>-|-|TRBJ1-4|TRBV28
CASSPPWTAFNEKLFF
TGTGCCAGCAGTCCCCCTTGGACAGCATTTAATGAAAAACTGTTTTTT
>-|-|TRBJ2-3|TRBV10-3
CAISTRGTVSTDTQYF
TGTGCCATCAGTACTCGCGGGACGGTGAGCACAGATACGCAGTATTTT
>TRBD2|-|TRBJ2-1|TRBV27
CASTTRDYPYNEQFF
TGTGCCAGCACTACTCGGGACTACCCCTACAATGAGCAGTTCTTC
>TRBD2|-|TRBJ2-7|TRBV7-9
CASSGGSGSSYEQYF
TGTGCCAGCAGCGGAGGTAGCGGGAGCTCCTACGAGCAGTACTTC
>-|-|TRBJ1-2|TRBV27
CASSPLTGIYGYTF
TGTGCCAGCAGTCCATTAACAGGGATCTATGGCTACACCTTC
>TRBD1|-|TRBJ2-5|TRBV5-1
CASSLGQGMTGTQYF
TGCGCCAGCAGCTTGGGACAGGGCATGACCGGGACCCAGTACTTC
>TRBD2|-|TRBJ2-5|TRBV7-2
CASSLDLLAGGGETQYF
TGTGCCAGCAGCTTAGACCTCCTAGCGGGAGGGGGAGAGACCCAGTACTTC
>-|-|TRBJ1-4|TRBV11-2
CASSFGGKTTNEKLFF
TGTGCCAGCAGCTTTGGAGGCAAGACAACTAATGAAAAACTGTTTTTT
>-|-|TRBJ1-2|TRBV5-1
CASSSTVNGYTF
TGCGCCAGCAGTTCAACGGTTAATGGCTACACCTTC
>TRBD2|-|TRBJ2-5|TRBV5-4
CASSLNSGIPETQYF
TGTGCCAGCAGCTTGAATAGCGGGATTCCAGAGACCCAGTACTTC
>-|-|TRBJ1-6|TRBV25-1
CASSESGVSPLHF
TGTGCCAGCAGTGAATCAGGCGTTTCACCCCTCCACTTT
>TRBD2|-|TRBJ2-3|TRBV9
CASSVAVGGSTDTQYF
TGTGCCAGCAGCGTAGCTGTGGGGGGGAGCACAGATACGCAGTATTTT
>TRBD2|-|TRBJ2-7|TRBV6-6
CASASGGALYEQYF
TGTGCCAGCGCTTCGGGGGGGGCTCTCTACGAGCAGTACTTC
>TRBD2|few|TRBJ2-3|TRBV19
CASSETSGSTDTQYF
TGTGCCAGTAGTGAGACTAGCGGAAGCACAGATACGCAGTATTTT
>TRBD1|-|TRBJ1-4|TRBV7-9
CASSLGTGEVTNEKLFF
TGTGCCAGCAGCCTCGGGACAGGGGAGGTGACTAATGAAAAACTGTTTTTT
>-|-|TRBJ2-3|TRBV5-1
CASSLASAASTDTQYF
TGCGCCAGCAGCTTGGCCTCAGCGGCTAGCACAGATACGCAGTATTTT
>TRBD2|-|TRBJ2-3|TRBV7-6
CASSFTSGSTDTQYF
TGTGCCAGCAGCTTTACTAGCGGGAGCACAGATACGCAGTATTTT
>TRBD1|-|TRBJ1-1|TRBV6-6
CASTPRGGNTEAFF
TGTGCCAGCACCCCCCGAGGGGGCAACACTGAAGCTTTCTTT
>-|-|TRBJ2-5|TRBV19
CASSRGSRQETQYF
TGTGCCAGTAGTAGAGGCAGCCGCCAAGAGACCCAGTACTTC